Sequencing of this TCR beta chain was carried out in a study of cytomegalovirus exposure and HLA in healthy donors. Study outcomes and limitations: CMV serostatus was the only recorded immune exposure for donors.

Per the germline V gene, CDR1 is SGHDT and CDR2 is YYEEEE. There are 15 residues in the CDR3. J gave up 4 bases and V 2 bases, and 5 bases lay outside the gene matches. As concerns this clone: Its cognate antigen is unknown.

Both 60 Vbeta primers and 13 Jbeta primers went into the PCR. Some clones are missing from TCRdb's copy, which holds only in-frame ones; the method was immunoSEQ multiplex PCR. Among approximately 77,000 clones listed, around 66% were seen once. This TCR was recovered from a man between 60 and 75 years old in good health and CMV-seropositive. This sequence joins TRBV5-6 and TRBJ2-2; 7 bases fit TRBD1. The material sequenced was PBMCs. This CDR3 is CASSFRDRRTGELFF. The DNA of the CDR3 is TGTGCCAGCAGCTTCCGGGACAGACGCACCGGGGAGCTGTTTTTT. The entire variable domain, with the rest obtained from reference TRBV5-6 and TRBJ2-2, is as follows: DAGVTQSPTHLIKTRGQQVTLRCSPKSGHDTVSWYQQALGQGPQFIFQYYEEEERQRGNFPDRFSGHQFPNYSSELNVNALLLGDSALYLCASSFRDRRTGELFFGEGSRLTVL.